The 26 T cell receptor beta chains given below trace back to one sample, sequenced in a study of T cell clonality in common variable immunodeficiency. Assay used: immunoSEQ multiplex PCR; TCRdb lists only in-frame clones, some missing. This sample has approximately 37,000 clones, each found more than once. Sequencing was done on a sample of peripheral blood mononuclear cells. The receptors here all came from a person between 18 and 75 years old in good health.

Ten or more counts support this clone. The read terminates 3 residues before the CDR3 end, so the remaining end is supplied by the germline J gene. The V gene is TRBV5-4, the J gene TRBJ2-7, with D tentatively TRBD2 (7 bases). This CDR3 region has 13 residues. Germline V lookup: CDR1 SGHNT, CDR2 YYREEE (reference sequence). Trimming removed 2 bases from V and 5 bases from J, with 11 bases in between. The CDR3 is CASSFGGANEQYF. The covered CDR3 bases are TGTGCCAGCAGCTTTGGGGGGGCAAACGAG.

This clone occurred many times. CDR3: CSASPFGGAEEKLFF. CDR3 DNA (partial): TGCAGTGCTAGCCCCTTTGGAGGGGCGGAGGAAAAA. The chain links TRBV20-1 to TRBJ1-4; weak D call: TRBD1 (5 bases). Coverage ceases 3 residues before the CDR3 finishes, and the germline J gene fills in the end. In germline, CDR1 is DFQATT, CDR2 SNEGSKA (reference sequence). V was trimmed by 3 bases and J by 8 bases, leaving 19 bases between them. This CDR3 contains 15 residues.

This clone has more than one count but fewer than ten. The DNA read from the CDR3 is TGTGCCTGGAGTGTCTGGGGACACGATGGT. Translated, it gives CAWSVWGHDG. The whole CDR3 sequence is CAWSVWGHDGQYF. The chain employs TRBV30 and TRBJ2-4; possibly TRBD1 for D (6 bases). The read gets to within 3 residues of the CDR3 end, and the germline J gene fills in the rest. The CDR3 totals 13 residues. Germline V CDR1 and CDR2: GTSNPN, SVGIG (reference sequence). The entire variable domain, with the rest obtained from reference TRBV30 and TRBJ2-4, is as follows: SQTIHQWPATLVQPVGSPLSLECTVEGTSNPNLYWYRQAAGRGLQLLFYSVGIGQISSEVPQNLSASRPQDRQFILSSKKLLLSDSGFYLCAWSVWGHDGQYFGAGTRLSVL.

In this sample, this clone turned up many times. The read halts 3 residues ahead of the CDR3 end, with the missing end drawn from the germline J gene. The rearrangement uses TRBV2 and TRBJ2-1; 10 bases align to TRBD1. Germline values: CDR1 SNHLY, CDR2 FYNNEI. V gave up 8 bases and J gave up 6 bases; unmatched junction bases: 4. CDR3 size: 13 residues. The CDR3 protein is CASAGTGVNEQFF. CDR3 DNA (partial): TGTGCCAGCGCCGGGACAGGGGTCAATGAG.

A remark on this clone: The CDR3 goes on 3 residues after the read ends, and that part is filled in from the germline J gene. The chain recombines TRBV7-6 with TRBJ2-7, with 9 bases matching TRBD1. Germline CDR1 and CDR2: SGHVS and FNYEAQ. V lost 5 bases and J lost 3; bases outside the gene matches: 8. The CDR3 sequence is 15 residues long. The CDR3 loop reads CASSVGQGKDYEQYF. The covered CDR3 bases are TGTGCCAGCAGCGTGGGACAGGGCAAAGACTACGAG.

This clone was counted ten times or more. The sequence runs out 3 residues before the end of the CDR3; the remainder is reconstructed from the germline J gene. V and J are TRBV12-3 or TRBV12-4 and TRBJ2-7; TRBD2 is a possible D gene (6 bases). V shed 7 bases and J shed 3 bases, with 13 bases lying between them. CDR3 length equals 13 residues. Here the CDR3 reads CASTSGGVYEQYF. CDR3 bases read: TGTGCCAGCACCTCGGGCGGGGTCTACGAG.

Ten or more counts support this clone. The read gets to within 3 residues of the CDR3 end, and the germline J gene fills in the rest. This sequence joins TRBV2 and TRBJ1-5, with 9 positions matching TRBD1. After removal of 6 bases from V and 5 bases from J, the junction contained 17 bases not matched to a gene. The CDR3 contains 18 residues. The V gene's germline CDR1 is SNHLY and CDR2 FYNNEI. The sequenced part of the CDR3 DNA is TGTGCCAGCAGACCGGGACAGGGAATGAGTATATACGATCAGCCC. This encodes CASRPGQGMSIYDQP. The entire CDR3 is CASRPGQGMSIYDQPQHF.

This clone has a count of ten or more. Read sequence stops 3 residues before the CDR3 end, and the germline J gene provides the missing end. This chain uses TRBV5-1 with TRBJ2-2; 11 bases map to TRBD2. After removal of 3 bases from V and 3 bases from J, the junction contained 4 bases not matched to a gene. The CDR3 consists of 16 residues. CDR1 and CDR2 (germline): SGHRS, YFSETQ. The sequenced CDR3 bases are TGCGCCAGCAGCTGGGGGACTAGCGGCGACACCGGGGAG. Translation gives CASSWGTSGDTGE. From start to end, the CDR3 is CASSWGTSGDTGELFF.

Notes on this clone: A much larger clone differs from this one at a single base, so this may be a read error. The CDR3 end falls 3 residues outside the read, so it is completed with the germline J gene. The chain has TRBV6-1 and TRBJ2-7; 9 bases line up with TRBD1. CDR3 length equals 16 residues. Germline-derived CDR1 and CDR2 are MNHNS and SASEGT. CDR3 residues: CTSSEFSGQGPHEQYF. The sequenced CDR3 bases are TGTACCAGCAGTGAATTTTCGGGACAGGGTCCCCACGAG.

This clone was found many times. Read data end 3 residues before the CDR3 end; the end is taken from the germline J gene. The rearrangement joins TRBV5-1 to TRBJ2-5, with D maybe TRBD2 (6 bases). The V end lost 2 bases, the J end lost 5 bases, and 16 bases lay between the germline ends. Germline lookup yields CDR1 SGHRS and CDR2 YFSETQ. This CDR3 region has 15 residues. CDR3 in amino acids: CASSFGGAVAETQYF. The sequenced part of the CDR3 DNA is TGCGCCAGCAGCTTCGGCGGGGCTGTCGCTGAGACC.

This clone was counted many times. The sequence runs out 3 residues before the end of the CDR3; the remainder is reconstructed from the germline J gene. The rearrangement joins TRBV5-1 to TRBJ1-4; possibly TRBD1 for D (5 bases). CDR1 is SGHRS, CDR2 YFSETQ, per germline. The CDR3 contains 15 residues. Trimming took 4 bases from V and 8 from J, leaving 18 bases between them. Incomplete CDR3 DNA: TGCGCCAGCAGCGGTCGGGCGGGGGTTGGCGAAAAA. This gives the protein CASSGRAGVGEK. The full-length CDR3 reads as CASSGRAGVGEKLFF.

Ten or more counts support this clone. The CDR3 goes on 3 residues after the read ends, and that part is filled in from the germline J gene. The V call is TRBV12-3 or TRBV12-4, the J call TRBJ2-1, with TRBD1 as a possible D gene (6 bases). Trimming shortened V by 6 bases and J by 7 bases, and 25 bases separated the two germline ends. This CDR3 spans 17 amino acids. Partial CDR3 DNA: TGTGCCAGCAGCCACAATCTAGGGGGAGAAGTCGAAAATGAG. Its translation: CASSHNLGGEVENE. The entire CDR3 protein is CASSHNLGGEVENEQFF.

This clone has a count of ten or more. Coverage ceases 3 residues before the CDR3 finishes, and the germline J gene fills in the end. This sequence joins TRBV5-1 and TRBJ1-1, with a tentative D call TRBD1 (5 bases). Germline CDR1 reads SGHRS; CDR2 reads YFSETQ. V lost 6 bases to trimming and J lost 3 bases, with 12 bases between them. This CDR3 contains 13 residues. The sequenced CDR3 bases are TGCGCCAGCACCGACAGTTACGACACTGAA. Protein: CASTDSYDTE. The whole CDR3 sequence is CASTDSYDTEAFF.

This clone was found many times. The read gets to within 3 residues of the CDR3 end, and the germline J gene fills in the rest. The chain links TRBV2 to TRBJ2-1; D might be TRBD2 (6 bases). Per the germline V gene, CDR1 is SNHLY and CDR2 is FYNNEI. Trimming removed 6 bases at V and 6 bases at J, with 18 bases between. This CDR3 is built from 15 residues. The CDR3 spells CASRVRGGAGNEQFF. The CDR3 DNA, read in part, is TGTGCCAGCAGGGTTCGGGGAGGAGCGGGCAATGAG.

This clone was counted at least ten times. The read falls 3 residues short of the CDR3 end, and the missing part is taken from the germline J gene. The chain has TRBV18 and TRBJ2-4; D unclear. Germline V lookup: CDR1 KGHSH, CDR2 LQKENI. V lost 8 bases to trimming and J lost 2 bases, with 16 bases between them. The CDR3 is made up of 15 amino acids. Incomplete CDR3 DNA: TGTGCCAGCGCACATGATGACTGGACCAAAAACATT. Amino acids: CASAHDDWTKNI. In full, the CDR3 reads CASAHDDWTKNIQYF.

This clone was counted ten times or more. The read stops 3 residues short of the end of the CDR3; the missing end is completed from the germline J gene. This chain links TRBV7-8 with TRBJ2-1, with 9 nucleotides matching TRBD2. CDR1 and CDR2 from the germline V gene are SGHVS and FQNEAQ. The CDR3 has 16 residues. J gave up 1 base and V 5 bases, and 6 bases lay outside the gene matches. CDR3: CASSQNSGSSYNEQFF. CDR3 bases read: TGTGCCAGCAGCCAAAATAGCGGGAGTTCCTACAATGAG.

This clone was counted ten times or more. The read comes to an end 3 residues before the CDR3 does, leaving the germline J gene to fill in the end. The rearrangement links TRBV29-1 to TRBJ2-1; 7 nucleotides line up with TRBD2. This CDR3 spans 15 amino acids. J gave up 0 bases and V 6 bases, and 8 bases lay outside the gene matches. Germline V CDR1 and CDR2: SQVTM, ANQGSEA. Partial CDR3 DNA: TGCAGCGTCCCTTGGGGGGGAGCCTCCTACAATGAG. Encoded protein: CSVPWGGASYNE. The entire CDR3 protein reads CSVPWGGASYNEQFF.

This clone was found many times. The read ends 3 residues early relative to the CDR3; the germline J gene fills the gap. The chain recombines TRBV19 with TRBJ1-6, with a weak D call TRBD1 (5 bases). With 5 bases removed from V and 7 bases from J, the gap between germline ends came to 9 bases. The germline V gene has CDR1 LNHDA and CDR2 SQIVND (reference sequence). CDR3 length: 13 amino acids. CDR3 bases read: TGTGCCAGTAGTTACGAGGGGAATTCACCC. Protein sequence: CASSYEGNSP. In full, the CDR3 reads CASSYEGNSPLHF.

Details on this clone: The CDR3 goes on 3 residues after the read ends, and that part is filled in from the germline J gene. The rearrangement uses TRBV7-9 and TRBJ1-2; the D is unclear. This CDR3 has 14 amino acids. CDR1 is SEHNR, CDR2 FQNEAQ, per germline (reference sequence). CDR3 DNA (partial): TGTGCCAGCAGCCCCCGTTCAGGATCCTACGAC. It codes for CASSPRSGSYD. The entire CDR3 protein is CASSPRSGSYDYTF.

This clone has just a few counts. The read stops 3 residues short of the end of the CDR3; the missing end is completed from the germline J gene. The chain recombines TRBV18 with TRBJ2-2; D is perhaps TRBD1 (6 bases). V lost 0 bases, J lost 8 bases, and 10 bases lay in between. Germline V CDR1 and CDR2: KGHSH, LQKENI. This CDR3 is 14 amino acids long. CDR3 sequence reads: CASSPPGAAGELFF. The covered CDR3 bases are TGTGCCAGCTCACCACCGGGGGCTGCTGGGGAG.

This clone was counted at least ten times. The DNA ends 3 residues before the CDR3 does, and the rest of the CDR3 is filled in from the germline J gene. V gene TRBV29-1 combines with J gene TRBJ2-1; TRBD2 matches 14 bases. CDR3 length equals 15 residues. The V segment lost 7 bases and the J segment 2 bases; nucleotides outside the gene matches: 4. The germline V gene encodes CDR1 SQVTM and CDR2 ANQGSEA. CDR3 bases read: TGCAGCGGGACTAGCGGGAGGCCCGCCTACAATGAG. This translates into CSGTSGRPAYNE. The CDR3, in full, reads CSGTSGRPAYNEQFF.

This clone has more than one count but fewer than ten. It may be a read error: a sequence one base away is much more abundant. Read coverage stops 3 residues before the CDR3 terminus; the germline J gene supplies the remainder. The sample carries other DNA sequences with the same CDR3. The gene calls are TRBV2 and TRBJ1-2; D ambiguous. The CDR3 spans 11 residues. CDR1 is SNHLY, CDR2 FYNNEI, per germline. The CDR3 reads CAATFLYGYTF. The covered CDR3 bases are TGTGCCGCAACTTTCCTCTATGGT.

This clone was recorded at least ten times. The CDR3 goes on 3 residues after the read ends, and that part is filled in from the germline J gene. The chain couples TRBV20-1 to TRBJ1-2; 8 bases agree with TRBD1. The CDR3 length is 15 residues. Germline V gives CDR1 DFQATT, CDR2 SNEGSKA (reference sequence). The CDR3 DNA, read in part, is TGCAGTGCTAGACCCCCGAGACAGGGGCCTTTTAGC. Residues: CSARPPRQGPFS. The CDR3, in full, reads CSARPPRQGPFSYTF.

This clone has ten or more counts. The read is 3 residues too short to cover the CDR3 end, so that end is filled in from the germline J gene. The chain joins TRBV7-9 to TRBJ2-7; TRBD1 matches at 7 bases. Trimming cost V 5 bases and J 3 bases; bases outside gene matches: 7. The CDR3 contains 14 residues. Germline CDR1 reads SEHNR; CDR2 reads FQNEAQ (reference sequence). CDR3 bases read: TGTGCCAGCAGCCTGGGGACAGCTAACTACGAG. Translated: CASSLGTANYE. The whole CDR3 sequence is CASSLGTANYEQYF.

This clone was observed a handful of times. This may arise from a read error, as a much more abundant clone is one base away. The read is 3 residues too short to cover the CDR3 end, so that end is filled in from the germline J gene. This chain links TRBV7-7 with TRBJ2-2; tentatively, D is TRBD1 or TRBD2 (6 bases each). CDR1 is SSHAT and CDR2 is FNYEAQ in the germline V gene (reference sequence). CDR3 length: 15 residues. CDR3 amino acids: CASSLGGPGANVLFF. CDR3 DNA (partial): TGTGCTAGCAGCTTAGGGGGGCCCGGGGCCAACGTG.

This clone appeared many times. The CDR3 extends 3 residues past the end of the read, so its final part is completed from the germline J gene. J is TRBJ1-6 and V is TRBV30, with D unresolved. The CDR3 covers 11 residues. Germline assignment: CDR1 GTSNPN and CDR2 SVGIG (reference sequence). The ends were cut back, 4 bases at V and 11 bases at J, with 9 bases in the middle. CDR3 bases read: TGTGCCTGGAAATCGGGTGCACCC. This sequence encodes CAWKSGAP. The CDR3 reads in full as CAWKSGAPLHF.